The present TCR beta chain was sequenced within a study of tissue T cells after allogeneic stem cell transplantation. The study, taken as a whole, reports: Only a limited share of tissue TCRs appeared in blood or spleen. Anatomically similar tissues had similar TCR repertoires within each patient.

A word on this clone: Its antigen is currently unknown.

V was pared by 8 bases and J by 2 bases, with 10 bases of the junction left unmatched. This CDR3 spans 16 amino acids. CDR1 and CDR2 from the germline V gene are SGHTA and FQGTGA. Sequencing used immunoSEQ multiplex PCR; TCRdb keeps in-frame clones, though not all of them. Here the sample spans around 4,300 clones, around 66% being singletons. This sample comprised left colon tissue, obtained at autopsy. This sequence originates from a male donor aged 60 or over with lung cancer. J is TRBJ2-3 and V is TRBV7-3; 10 positions agree with TRBD2. The CDR3 loop is CASSPVGTSATDTQYF. CDR3 nucleotide sequence: TGTGCCAGCTCGCCGGTGGGGACTAGCGCCACAGATACGCAGTATTTT.